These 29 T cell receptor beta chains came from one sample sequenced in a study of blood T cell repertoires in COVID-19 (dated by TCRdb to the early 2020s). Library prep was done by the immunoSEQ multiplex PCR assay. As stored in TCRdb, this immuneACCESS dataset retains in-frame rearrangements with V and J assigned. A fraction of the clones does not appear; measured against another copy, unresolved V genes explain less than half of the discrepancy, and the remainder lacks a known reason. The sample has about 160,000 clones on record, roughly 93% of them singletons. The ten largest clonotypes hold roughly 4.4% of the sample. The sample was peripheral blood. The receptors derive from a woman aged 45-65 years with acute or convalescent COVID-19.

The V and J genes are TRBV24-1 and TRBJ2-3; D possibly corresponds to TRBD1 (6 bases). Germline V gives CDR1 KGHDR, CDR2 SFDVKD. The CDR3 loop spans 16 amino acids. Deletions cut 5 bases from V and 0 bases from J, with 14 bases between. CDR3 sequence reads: CATSGWSGHSTDTQYF. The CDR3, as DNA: TGTGCCACCAGTGGTTGGTCGGGACACAGCACAGATACGCAGTATTTT.

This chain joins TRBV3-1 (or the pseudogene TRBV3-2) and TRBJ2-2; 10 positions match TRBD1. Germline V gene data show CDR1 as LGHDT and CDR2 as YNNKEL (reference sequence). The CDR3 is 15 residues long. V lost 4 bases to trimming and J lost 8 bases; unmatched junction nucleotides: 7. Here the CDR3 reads CASSLGQGPAGELFF. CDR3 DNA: TGTGCCAGCAGCCTGGGACAGGGGCCCGCGGGGGAGCTGTTTTTT.

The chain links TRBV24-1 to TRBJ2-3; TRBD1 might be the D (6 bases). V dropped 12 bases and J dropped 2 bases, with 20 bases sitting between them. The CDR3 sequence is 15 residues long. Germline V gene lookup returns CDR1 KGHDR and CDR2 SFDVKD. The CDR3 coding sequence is TGTGCCGCCGCGGGCAGCCAGGGGCACACAGATACGCAGTATTTT. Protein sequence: CAAAGSQGHTDTQYF.

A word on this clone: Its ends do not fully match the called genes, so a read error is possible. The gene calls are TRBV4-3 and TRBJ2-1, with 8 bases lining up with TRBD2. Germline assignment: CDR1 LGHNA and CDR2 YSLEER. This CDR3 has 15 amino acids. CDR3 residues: CASSQDGVAGPLRLF. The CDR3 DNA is TGCGCCAGCAGCCAAGATGGAGTAGCGGGACCACTTCGACTCTTC.

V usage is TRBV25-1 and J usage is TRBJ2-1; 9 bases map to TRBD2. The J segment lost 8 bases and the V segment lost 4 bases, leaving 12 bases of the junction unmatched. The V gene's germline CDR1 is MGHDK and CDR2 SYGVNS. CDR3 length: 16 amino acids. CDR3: CASSGGGSSGIYEQFF. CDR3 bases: TGTGCCAGCAGTGGAGGGGGATCTAGCGGGATATATGAGCAGTTCTTC.

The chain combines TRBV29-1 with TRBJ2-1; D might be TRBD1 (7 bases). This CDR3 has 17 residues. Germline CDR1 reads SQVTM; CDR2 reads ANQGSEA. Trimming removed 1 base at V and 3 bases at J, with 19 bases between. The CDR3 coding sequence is TGCAGCGTTGAAGGACAGGGAGGCTACTTTAGCTACAATGAGCAGTTCTTC. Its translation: CSVEGQGGYFSYNEQFF.

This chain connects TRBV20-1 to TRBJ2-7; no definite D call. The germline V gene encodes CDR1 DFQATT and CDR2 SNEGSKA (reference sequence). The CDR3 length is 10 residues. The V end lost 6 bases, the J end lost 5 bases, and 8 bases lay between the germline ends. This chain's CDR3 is CSATPHEQYF. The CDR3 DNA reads TGCAGTGCCACACCCCACGAGCAGTACTTC.

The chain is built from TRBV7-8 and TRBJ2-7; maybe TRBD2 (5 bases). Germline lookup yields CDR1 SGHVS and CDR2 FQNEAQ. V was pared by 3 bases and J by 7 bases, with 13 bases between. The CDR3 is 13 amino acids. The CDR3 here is CASSFPERAEQYF. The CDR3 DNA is TGTGCCAGCAGCTTCCCTGAGAGGGCAGAGCAGTACTTC.

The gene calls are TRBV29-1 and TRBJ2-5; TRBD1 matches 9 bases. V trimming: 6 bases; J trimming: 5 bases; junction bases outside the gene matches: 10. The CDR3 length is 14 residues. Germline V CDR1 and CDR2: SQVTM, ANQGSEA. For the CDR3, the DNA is TGCAGCGTGGGAGCCGGGACAGGGAGGGAGACCCAGTACTTC. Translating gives CSVGAGTGRETQYF.

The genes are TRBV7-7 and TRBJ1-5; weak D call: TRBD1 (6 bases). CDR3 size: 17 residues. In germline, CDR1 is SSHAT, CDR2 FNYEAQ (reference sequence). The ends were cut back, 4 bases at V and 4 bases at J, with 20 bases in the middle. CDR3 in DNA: TGTGCCAGCAGCTCCACCCTGTCGGACAGAACTAATCAGCCCCAGCATTTT. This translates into CASSSTLSDRTNQPQHF.

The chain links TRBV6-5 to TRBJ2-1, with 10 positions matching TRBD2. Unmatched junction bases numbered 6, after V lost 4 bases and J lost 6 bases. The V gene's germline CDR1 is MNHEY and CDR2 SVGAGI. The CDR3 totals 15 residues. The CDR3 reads CASSSSGRAANEQFF. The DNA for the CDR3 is TGTGCCAGCAGTTCAAGCGGGAGGGCAGCCAATGAGCAGTTCTTC.

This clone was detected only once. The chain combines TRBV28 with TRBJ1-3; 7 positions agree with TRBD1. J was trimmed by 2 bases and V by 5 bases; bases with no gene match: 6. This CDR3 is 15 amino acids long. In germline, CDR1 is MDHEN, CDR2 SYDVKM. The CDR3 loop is CASSIPTGTGNTIYF. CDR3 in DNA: TGTGCCAGCAGTATCCCGACAGGGACTGGAAACACCATATATTTT.

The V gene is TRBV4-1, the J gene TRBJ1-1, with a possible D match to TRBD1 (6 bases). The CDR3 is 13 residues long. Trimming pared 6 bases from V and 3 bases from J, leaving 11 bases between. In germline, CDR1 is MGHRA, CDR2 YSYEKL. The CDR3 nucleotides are TGCGCCAGCAGTCAGGGGCCGGACACTGAAGCTTTCTTT. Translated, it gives CASSQGPDTEAFF.

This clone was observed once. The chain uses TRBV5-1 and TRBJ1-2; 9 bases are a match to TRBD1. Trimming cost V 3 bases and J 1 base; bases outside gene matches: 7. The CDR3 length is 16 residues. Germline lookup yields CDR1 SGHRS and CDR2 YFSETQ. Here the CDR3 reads CASSWGTGLDNYGYTF. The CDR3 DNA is TGCGCCAGCAGCTGGGGGACAGGGCTAGATAACTATGGCTACACCTTC.

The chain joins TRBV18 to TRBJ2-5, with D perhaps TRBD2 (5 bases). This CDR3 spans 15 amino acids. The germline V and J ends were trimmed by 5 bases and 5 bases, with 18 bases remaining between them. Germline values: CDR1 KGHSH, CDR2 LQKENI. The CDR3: CASSRNRELGETQYF. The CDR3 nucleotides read TGTGCCAGCTCAAGAAATAGGGAGCTCGGGGAGACCCAGTACTTC.

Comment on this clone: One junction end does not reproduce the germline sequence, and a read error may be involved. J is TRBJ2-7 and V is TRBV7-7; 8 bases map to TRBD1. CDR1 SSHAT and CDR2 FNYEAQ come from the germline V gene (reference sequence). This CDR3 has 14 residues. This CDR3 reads CASSLGTGTYEQYF. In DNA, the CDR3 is TGTGCTAGCAGCCTGGGGACAGGTACCTACGAGCAGTACTTC.

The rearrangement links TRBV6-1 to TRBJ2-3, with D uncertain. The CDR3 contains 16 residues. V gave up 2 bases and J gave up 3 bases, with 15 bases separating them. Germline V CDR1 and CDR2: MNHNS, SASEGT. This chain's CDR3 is CASSETSEIWTDTQYF. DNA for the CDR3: TGTGCCAGCAGTGAAACGTCCGAGATATGGACAGATACGCAGTATTTT.

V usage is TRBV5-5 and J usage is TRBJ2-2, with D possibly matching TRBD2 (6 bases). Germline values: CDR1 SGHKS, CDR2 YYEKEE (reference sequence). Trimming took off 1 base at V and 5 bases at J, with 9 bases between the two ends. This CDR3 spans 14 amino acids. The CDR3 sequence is CASSLYRGTGELFF. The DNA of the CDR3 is TGTGCCAGCAGCTTGTACCGGGGGACCGGGGAGCTGTTTTTT. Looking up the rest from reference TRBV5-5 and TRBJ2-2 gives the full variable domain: DAGVTQSPTHLIKTRGQQVTLRCSPISGHKSVSWYQQVLGQGPQFIFQYYEKEERGRGNFPDRFSARQFPNYSSELNVNALLLGDSALYLCASSLYRGTGELFFGEGSRLTVL.

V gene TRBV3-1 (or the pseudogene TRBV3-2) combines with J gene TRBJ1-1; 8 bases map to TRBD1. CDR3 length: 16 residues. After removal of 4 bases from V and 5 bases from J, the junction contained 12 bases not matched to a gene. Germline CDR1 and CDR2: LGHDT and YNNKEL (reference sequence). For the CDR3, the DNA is TGTGCCAGCAGCCTCCGACCAGGGGGCGCGAAAACTGAAGCTTTCTTT. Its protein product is CASSLRPGGAKTEAFF.

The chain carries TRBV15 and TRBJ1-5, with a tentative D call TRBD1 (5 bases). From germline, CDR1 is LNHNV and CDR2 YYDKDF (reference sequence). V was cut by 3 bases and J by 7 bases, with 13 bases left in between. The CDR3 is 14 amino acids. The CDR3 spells CATSSRGKLQPQHF. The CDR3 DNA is TGTGCCACCAGCAGTAGGGGTAAACTACAGCCCCAGCATTTT.

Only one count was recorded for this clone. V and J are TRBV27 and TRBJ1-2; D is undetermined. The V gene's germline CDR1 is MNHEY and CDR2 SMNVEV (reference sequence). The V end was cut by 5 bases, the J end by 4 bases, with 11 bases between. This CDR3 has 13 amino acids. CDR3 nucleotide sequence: TGTGCCAGCAGTCCTCGTCGGGGCTATGGCTACACCTTC. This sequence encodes CASSPRRGYGYTF.

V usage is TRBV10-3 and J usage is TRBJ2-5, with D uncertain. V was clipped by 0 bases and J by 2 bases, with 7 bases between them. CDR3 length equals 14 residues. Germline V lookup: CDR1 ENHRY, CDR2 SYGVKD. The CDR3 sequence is CAISESRSQETQYF. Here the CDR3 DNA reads TGTGCCATCAGTGAGTCGCGTAGTCAAGAGACCCAGTACTTC.

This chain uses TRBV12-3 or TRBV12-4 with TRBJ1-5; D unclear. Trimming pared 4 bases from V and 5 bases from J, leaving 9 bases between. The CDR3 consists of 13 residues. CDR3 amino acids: CASSSGVYQPQHF. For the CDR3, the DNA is TGTGCCAGCAGTTCCGGGGTGTATCAGCCCCAGCATTTT.

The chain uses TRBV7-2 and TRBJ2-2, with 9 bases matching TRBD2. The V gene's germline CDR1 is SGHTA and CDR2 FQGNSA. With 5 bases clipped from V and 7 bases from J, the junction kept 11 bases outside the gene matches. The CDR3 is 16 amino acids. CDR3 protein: CASSPRVAGVGGELFF. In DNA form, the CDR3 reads TGTGCCAGCAGCCCCCGGGTAGCGGGAGTAGGCGGGGAGCTGTTTTTT.

The CDR3 DNA is TGTGCCAGCAGTGGGCAGGTTAACTATGGCTACACCTTC. Its protein is CASSGQVNYGYTF. This sequence joins TRBV25-1 and TRBJ1-2; D gene unclear. Germline-derived CDR1 and CDR2 are MGHDK and SYGVNS. This CDR3 comprises 13 residues. Between the trimmed V and J ends, which lost 4 bases and 1 base, there was a span of 7 bases.

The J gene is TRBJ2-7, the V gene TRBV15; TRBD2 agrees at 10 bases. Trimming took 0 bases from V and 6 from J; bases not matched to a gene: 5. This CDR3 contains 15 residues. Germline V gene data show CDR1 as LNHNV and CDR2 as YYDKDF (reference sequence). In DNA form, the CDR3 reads TGTGCCACCAGCAGAGATCTAGCGGGAGCTAGCGAGCAGTACTTC. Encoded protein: CATSRDLAGASEQYF.

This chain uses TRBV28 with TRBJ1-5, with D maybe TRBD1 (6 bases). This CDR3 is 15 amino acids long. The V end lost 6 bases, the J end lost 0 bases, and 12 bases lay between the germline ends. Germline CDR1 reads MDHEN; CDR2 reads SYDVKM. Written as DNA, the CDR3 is TGTGCCAGCAGCCGGACAGCTTATAGCAATCAGCCCCAGCATTTT. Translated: CASSRTAYSNQPQHF.

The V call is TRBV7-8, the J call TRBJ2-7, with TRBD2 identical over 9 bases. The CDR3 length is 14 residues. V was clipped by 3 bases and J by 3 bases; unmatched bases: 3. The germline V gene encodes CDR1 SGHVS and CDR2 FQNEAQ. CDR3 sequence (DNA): TGTGCCAGCAGCTTCGCTAGCGGGGTCTACGAGCAGTACTTC. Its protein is CASSFASGVYEQYF.

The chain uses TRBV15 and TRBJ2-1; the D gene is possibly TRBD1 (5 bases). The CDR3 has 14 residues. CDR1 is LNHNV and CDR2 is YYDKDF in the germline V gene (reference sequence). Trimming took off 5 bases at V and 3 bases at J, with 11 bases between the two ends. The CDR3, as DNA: TGTGCCACCAGCCGGGCAGGACACTACAATGAGCAGTTCTTC. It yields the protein CATSRAGHYNEQFF.